The sequence of this T cell receptor (beta chain) was determined in a study of T-cell reconstitution after alpha-beta-depleted transplantation in children. Study-level results: Reports say that about two months after transplant, the alpha-beta T cells came out of several hundred graft clones that had expanded. The high TCRbeta diversity at day 60 in some patients came from surviving recipient T cells and thymic progenitors.

This clonotype showed up many times. Its antigen is not known. Unique molecular identifiers were used to barcode this TCRbeta library. A single record per CDR3 protein comes from TCRdb applying MiXCR to the PCR reads. The repertoire holds fewer than 1 million distinct CDR3 sequences, roughly 15% seen once, with around 5.3% in the top ten. CDR3 size: 13 residues. CDR1 and CDR2 (germline): SGHKS, YYEKEE (reference sequence). The V segment lost 6 bases and the J segment 8 bases; nucleotides outside the gene matches: 8. The rearrangement links TRBV5-5 to TRBJ2-1; TRBD1 aligns across 7 bases. Specimen: PBMCs, mostly from graft donor cells, collected 360 days after TCRalphabeta/CD19-depleted stem cell transplant. The TCR originated in a male patient younger than 18 who had a stem cell transplant for acute lymphoblastic leukemia, so the T cells may come from the graft donor. The CDR3 here is CASNRQGSDEQFF. Written as DNA, the CDR3 is TGTGCCAGCAACCGACAGGGATCGGATGAGCAGTTCTTC. Full variable domain (rest looked up from reference TRBV5-5 and TRBJ2-1): DAGVTQSPTHLIKTRGQQVTLRCSPISGHKSVSWYQQVLGQGPQFIFQYYEKEERGRGNFPDRFSARQFPNYSSELNVNALLLGDSALYLCASNRQGSDEQFFGPGTRLTVL.